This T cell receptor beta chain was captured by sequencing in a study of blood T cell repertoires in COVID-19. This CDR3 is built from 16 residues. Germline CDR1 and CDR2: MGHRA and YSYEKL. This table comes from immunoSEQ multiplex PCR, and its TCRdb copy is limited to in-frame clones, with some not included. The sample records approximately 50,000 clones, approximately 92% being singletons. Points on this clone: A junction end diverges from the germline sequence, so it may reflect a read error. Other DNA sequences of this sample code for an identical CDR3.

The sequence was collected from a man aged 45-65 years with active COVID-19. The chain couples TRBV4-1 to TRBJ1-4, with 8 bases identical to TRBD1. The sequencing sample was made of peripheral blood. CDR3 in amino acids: CASSLQGQGVNEKLFF. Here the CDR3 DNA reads TGCGCCAGCAGCCTTCAAGGACAGGGAGTTAATGAAAAACTATTTTTT.